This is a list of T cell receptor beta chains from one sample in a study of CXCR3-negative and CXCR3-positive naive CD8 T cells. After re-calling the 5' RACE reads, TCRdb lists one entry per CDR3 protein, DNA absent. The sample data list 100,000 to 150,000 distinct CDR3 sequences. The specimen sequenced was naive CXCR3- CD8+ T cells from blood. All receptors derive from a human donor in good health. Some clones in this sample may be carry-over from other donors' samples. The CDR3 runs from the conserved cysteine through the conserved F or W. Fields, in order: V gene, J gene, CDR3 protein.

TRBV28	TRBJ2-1	CASSFGRGNEQFF
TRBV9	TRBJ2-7	CASSVVSCLAGLYEQYF
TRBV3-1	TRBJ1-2	CASSQGSDFWSGYTF
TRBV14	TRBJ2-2	CASSLPSNTGELFF
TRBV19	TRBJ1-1	CASSEGIRTEAFF
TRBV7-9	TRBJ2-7	CASSLGTGRRGYEQYF
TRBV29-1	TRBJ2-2	CSALGERKNTGELFF
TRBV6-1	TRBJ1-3	CASREERFSGNTIYF
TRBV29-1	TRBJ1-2	CSVEDLANYGYTF
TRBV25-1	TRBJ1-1	CASAQGTIGINTEAFF
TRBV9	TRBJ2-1	CASSDDRGRFDNEQFF
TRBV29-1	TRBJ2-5	CSGQGDGETQYF
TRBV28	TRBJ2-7	CASSPTTRTFEQYF
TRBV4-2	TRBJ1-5	CASSQEAGGDQPQHF
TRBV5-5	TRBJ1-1	CASSLDRWGWGTEAFF
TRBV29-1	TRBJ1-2	CSVETSRNYGYTF
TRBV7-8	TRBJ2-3	CASSLSGAGLDTQYF
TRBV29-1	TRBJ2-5	CSVWTPSEQETQYF
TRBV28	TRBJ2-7	CASSSLEGSYEQYF
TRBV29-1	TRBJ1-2	CSVVVGAVGTF
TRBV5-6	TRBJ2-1	CASSLRVFEQFF
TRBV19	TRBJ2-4	CASSARGTNIQYF
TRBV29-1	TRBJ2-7	CSVATQGVRYEQYF
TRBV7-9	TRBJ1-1	CASSPDSVDTEAFF
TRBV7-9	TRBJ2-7	CASSPPGDSYEQYF
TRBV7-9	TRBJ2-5	CASSLADRAQETQYF
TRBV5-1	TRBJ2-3	CASSLESLAGGPSDTDTQYF
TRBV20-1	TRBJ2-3	CSARDAGESTDTQYF
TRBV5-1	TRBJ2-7	CASSLTGEQYF
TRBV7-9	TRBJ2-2	CASSLVENTGELFF
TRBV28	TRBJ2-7	CASSQYGGRTYEQYF
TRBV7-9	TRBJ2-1	CASSWGQADPNEQFF
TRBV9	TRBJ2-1	CASSARGFVNEQFF
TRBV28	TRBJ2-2	CASSLYTGGSGELFF
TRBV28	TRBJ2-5	CASSLSDLDQETQYF
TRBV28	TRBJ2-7	CASRATFYEQYF
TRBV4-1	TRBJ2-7	CASSQSQGNYEQYF